This TCR beta chain is drawn from a study of blood T cells in healthy people across ages. This clonotype was observed a few times. The ends were cut back, 5 bases at V and 9 bases at J, with 17 bases in the middle. Germline V CDR1 and CDR2: MNHEY, SVGEGT. The CDR3 length is 14 residues. A sample-barcoded 5' primer and a J-beta primer mix were used in a second PCR of about 7 to 12 cycles. TCRdb called the 5' RACE reads again in MiXCR, with one record for every CDR3 protein. This sample yields 1.5 million to 2 million distinct CDR3 sequences, of which about 32% are seen a single time; about 11% belongs to the top ten.

Sample: blood. The TCR comes from a woman under 40 in good health. J is TRBJ2-1 and V is TRBV6-2 or TRBV6-3; D is possibly TRBD2 (5 bases). The chain's CDR3 is CASSPAHLASEQFF. The DNA of the CDR3 is TGTGCCAGCAGTCCCGCCCATCTAGCAAGTGAGCAGTTCTTC.